This T cell receptor beta chain came from a study of T cells in Graves' hyperthyroidism and ophthalmopathy. The overall study: Peripheral blood was secured at the point of initial diagnosis, before any treatment. Study conclusions and caveats: Most thyroid clonotypes that were expanded above 0.001 also turned up in blood.

As to this clonotype: The antigen remains unidentified.

TCR beta CDR3 sequences were amplified from RNA transcripts. The HTBI set primed first-round TCR CDR3 RT-PCR. TCRdb itself ran the multiplex PCR reads through MiXCR, one entry per CDR3 protein. The repertoire holds hundreds of thousands of distinct CDR3 sequences, with about 15% as singletons. V dropped 8 bases and J dropped 5; count of bases not matched to a gene: 10. This CDR3 is built from 13 residues. Germline CDR1 is DFQATT and CDR2 is SNEGSKA (reference sequence). The sample comprised blood. This rearrangement joins TRBV20-1 to TRBJ2-5, with 8 positions matching TRBD2. The receptor was isolated from a woman aged 40-49 years with Graves' ophthalmopathy. CDR3 loop: CSPLGGGGETQYF. Here the CDR3 DNA reads TGCAGTCCCCTCGGGGGGGGCGGTGAGACCCAGTACTTC.